Listed here is a single TCR beta chain. The sample comes from a study of blood T cell repertoires in COVID-19. Trimming took 0 bases from V and 2 from J, leaving 14 bases between them. CDR3 length equals 16 residues. Germline V gene lookup returns CDR1 SGHRS and CDR2 YFSETQ. Using immunoSEQ multiplex PCR, the repertoire was profiled, and TCRdb retains in-frame clones only, with some absent. The sample consists of 100,000 to 150,000 clones, 86% of them appearing once. The chain recombines TRBV5-1 with TRBJ2-5; TRBD1 might be the D (5 bases). This sequence was found in a man in his forties with acute or convalescent COVID-19. The material sequenced was peripheral blood. CDR3 nucleotide sequence: TGCGCCAGCAGCTTGGCCGGCGCCCGGACACAAGAGACCCAGTACTTC. This codes for CASSLAGARTQETQYF. Drawing the rest from reference TRBV5-1 and TRBJ2-5, the complete variable domain is KAGVTQTPRYLIKTRGQQVTLSCSPISGHRSVSWYQQTPGQGLQFLFEYFSETQRNKGNFPGRFSGRQFSNSRSEMNVSTLELGDSALYLCASSLAGARTQETQYFGPGTRLLVL.